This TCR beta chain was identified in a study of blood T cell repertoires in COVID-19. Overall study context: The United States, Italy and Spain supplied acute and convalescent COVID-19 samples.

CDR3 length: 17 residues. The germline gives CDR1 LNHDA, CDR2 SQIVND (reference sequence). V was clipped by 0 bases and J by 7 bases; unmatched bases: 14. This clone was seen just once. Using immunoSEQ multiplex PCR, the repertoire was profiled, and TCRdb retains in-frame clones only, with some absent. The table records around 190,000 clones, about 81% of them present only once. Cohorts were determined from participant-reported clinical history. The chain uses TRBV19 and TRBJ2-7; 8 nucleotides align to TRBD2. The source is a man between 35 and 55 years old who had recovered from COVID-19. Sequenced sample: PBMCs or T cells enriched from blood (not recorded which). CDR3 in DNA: TGTGCCAGTAGTATAGATGGGCCTAGCGGGCCGACGCGGGAGCAGTACTTC. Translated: CASSIDGPSGPTREQYF.